The clone carrying this TCR beta chain was seen more than once but under ten times. Each CDR3 protein gets one entry after TCRdb re-called the 5' RACE reads with MiXCR. Of roughly 710,000 distinct CDR3 sequences listed, 5.5% to 7.5% are singletons. These data are taken from a study of identical twins. V gave up 3 bases and J gave up 5 bases, with 13 bases separating them. This CDR3 is built from 15 residues. The sample was naive T cells sorted from blood. This clonotype was obtained from a man aged 18 to 30 in good health. The V call is TRBV12-3 or TRBV12-4, the J call TRBJ2-2, with D unresolved. The DNA of the CDR3 is TGTGCCAGCAGTTTGGGCAGAATGGGGACCGGGGAGCTGTTTTTT. Protein sequence: CASSLGRMGTGELFF.